Below, one TCR beta chain is given with its context. These data are taken from a study of T cell responses to AZD1222 COVID-19 vaccine. The CDR3 runs to 17 residues. Germline assignment: CDR1 LGHNA and CDR2 YNFKEQ. Trimming shortened V by 1 base and J by 8 bases, and 21 bases separated the two germline ends. Assay used: immunoSEQ multiplex PCR; TCRdb lists only in-frame clones, some missing. The repertoire consists of approximately 94,000 clones, with around 87% occurring once and the leading ten covering under 4.5%. The source was peripheral blood, collected on day 0 of MenACWY control vaccination. The rearrangement uses TRBV4-2 and TRBJ1-5, with D tentatively TRBD1 (5 bases). The clonotype comes from an adult in good health. CDR3 nucleotide sequence: TGTGCCAGCAGCCAAGTCAGGAACTTCGGGACTCCCGAGCCCCAGCATTTT. As protein: CASSQVRNFGTPEPQHF.